The source of this T cell receptor (beta chain) is a study of memory CD4+ T cells and cytomegalovirus serostatus. Only in-frame clones appear in the TCRdb table, and some are missing; sequencing was by immunoSEQ multiplex PCR. The table records some 52,000 clones, approximately 78% of them present only once. The sort gate was single viable CD3+CD4+CD8-CD45RO+ cells for memory CD4+ T cells. The origin of this receptor is an adult in good health and CMV-seronegative. The sequenced sample was memory CD4+ T cells from blood.

The DNA for the CDR3 is TGTGCCACCAGCTCCTCCGGGACAGGGGATTCACCCCTCCACTTT. It yields the protein CATSSSGTGDSPLHF. The chain joins TRBV15 to TRBJ1-6; TRBD1 matches at 10 bases. This CDR3 region has 15 residues. J lost 8 bases, V lost 5 bases, and 6 bases had no gene match. Germline CDR1 and CDR2: LNHNV and YYDKDF (reference sequence).